The rows below give T cell receptor beta chains drawn from one sample of a study of T-cell memory formation after mild COVID-19. TCRdb re-analysed the 5' RACE reads in MiXCR, keeping a single row per CDR3 protein. The sample holds some 150,000 distinct CDR3 sequences, under 7% seen once. Sequencing was done on a sample of PBMCs or a T cell subset sorted from them (not recorded which). These TCRs come from an adult woman who had mild COVID-19 (a few samples of this study predate the infection). Cell type and time point are not known. CDR3s include the opening cysteine and the closing phenylalanine or tryptophan. D genes are given only for firm matches. The listing skips clone size in some rows; elsewhere it reads once, few, many or a size class.

few	TRBV7-2	.	TRBJ2-3	TGTGCCAGCAGGGGGGACCTACGACGCACAGATACGCAGTATTTT	CASRGDLRRTDTQYF
many	TRBV12-3/TRBV12-4	TRBD2	TRBJ2-3	TGTGCCAGCAGAGATAGCGGGAGGACAGATACGCAGTATTTT	CASRDSGRTDTQYF
many	TRBV12-3/TRBV12-4	TRBD1	TRBJ1-5	TGTGCCAGCAGCCCTGGGACAGGGAAGGATTATAGCAATCAGCCCCAGCATTTT	CASSPGTGKDYSNQPQHF
.	TRBV4-3	TRBD1	TRBJ1-2	TGCGCCAGCAGCCCCGCCGGGACAGGTTCCGTTGGCTACACCTTC	CASSPAGTGSVGYTF
few	TRBV5-1	TRBD2	TRBJ2-1	TGCGCCAGCAGCTTATCACTAGCGGGTAACAATGAGCAGTTCTTC	CASSLSLAGNNEQFF
many	TRBV24-1	.	TRBJ2-1	TGTGCCACCAGTGACCCCGAGTTAGGCTCCTACAATGAGCAGTTCTTC	CATSDPELGSYNEQFF
many	TRBV27	.	TRBJ2-2	TGTGCCAGCACCCTTGGCAGGGGAGGCACCGGGGAGCTGTTTTTT	CASTLGRGGTGELFF
many	TRBV7-2	TRBD1	TRBJ2-2	TGTGCCAGCAGCTTACTGGGACAGGGGACCACCGGGGAGCTGTTTTTT	CASSLLGQGTTGELFF
many	TRBV5-1	TRBD2	TRBJ2-7	TGCGCCAGCAGCAATAGCCGGGGGGTGGACGAGCAGTACTTC	CASSNSRGVDEQYF
many	TRBV4-1	TRBD2	TRBJ2-7	TGCGCCAGCAGCCGGCTAAGACTAGCCCACGAGCAGTACTTC	CASSRLRLAHEQYF
many	TRBV7-9	TRBD1	TRBJ2-5	TGTGCCAGCAGCTTAGGGGGGACAGGAGGAGAGACCCAGTACTTC	CASSLGGTGGETQYF
many	TRBV20-1	TRBD1	TRBJ1-2	TGCAGTGCTTCCGGGACAGGGGAGACGGGCTACACCTTC	CSASGTGETGYTF
.	TRBV2	TRBD1	TRBJ1-5	TGTGCCAGCAGGACGGACAGGGGAAGCAATCAGCCCCAGCATTTT	CASRTDRGSNQPQHF
few	TRBV4-2	.	TRBJ2-1	TGTGCCAGCAGCCCGAATCGAAGAGTAAATGAGCAGTTCTTC	CASSPNRRVNEQFF
.	TRBV12-3/TRBV12-4	.	TRBJ1-1	TGTGCCAGCAGTTACCCGGGAGCTGAAGCTTTCTTT	CASSYPGAEAFF
.	TRBV6-2/TRBV6-3	TRBD2	TRBJ2-5	TGTGCCAGCAGTTACTCGACGATTAGCGGGGATATAGAGACCCAGTACTTC	CASSYSTISGDIETQYF
many	TRBV25-1	TRBD1	TRBJ2-2	TGTGCCAGCAACACGGGACAGGGGAACACCGGGGAGCTGTTTTTT	CASNTGQGNTGELFF
.	TRBV7-2	.	TRBJ2-3	TGTGCCAGCAGCCCCCCACTCCGTGGGACAGATACGCAGTATTTT	CASSPPLRGTDTQYF
many	TRBV6-6	TRBD1	TRBJ1-1	TGTGCCAGCACTTTTTCGACAGGGGGCGGGGAAGGGAACACTGAAGCTTTCTTT	CASTFSTGGGEGNTEAFF
.	TRBV5-1	TRBD1	TRBJ2-7	TGCGCCAGCAGCTTGAGGCCGGGACAGGGTTCCGAGCAGTACTTC	CASSLRPGQGSEQYF
.	TRBV10-3	.	TRBJ2-5	TGTGCCATCGGAGGGGGCGGAGAGACCCAGTACTTC	CAIGGGGETQYF
many	TRBV5-6	TRBD1	TRBJ2-3	TGTGCCAGCAGCCTCTGGTCGGGACAGGGAACTTCTACGCAGTATTTT	CASSLWSGQGTSTQYF
.	TRBV9	.	TRBJ2-1	TGTGCCAGCAGCGAGACCCCGGGACATAGCTCCTACAATGAGCAGTTCTTC	CASSETPGHSSYNEQFF
many	TRBV12-3/TRBV12-4	.	TRBJ2-1	TGTGCCAGCAGTTTGACCGGGACCGACTATGAGCAGTTCTTC	CASSLTGTDYEQFF
.	TRBV5-1	.	TRBJ2-4	TGCGCCAGCAGGGTTGACCTAGCCAAAAACATTCAGTACTTC	CASRVDLAKNIQYF
.	TRBV5-1	.	TRBJ2-7	TGCGCCAGCAGGGCGTCAGAACTAACATCGGCCGAGCAGTACTTC	CASRASELTSAEQYF
.	TRBV27	.	TRBJ2-7	TGTGCCAGCAGCCGAGGAGGCGTACGGGGCTACGAGCAGTACTTC	CASSRGGVRGYEQYF
many	TRBV20-1	.	TRBJ2-5	TGCAGTGCTCCTCGGGCGCAGGGGTTAAAGACCCAGTACTTC	CSAPRAQGLKTQYF
many	TRBV10-3	TRBD1	TRBJ1-2	TGTGCCATCAGTGGAACTGGACAGGGTAGCTACACCTTC	CAISGTGQGSYTF
few	TRBV25-1	TRBD1	TRBJ1-5	TGTGCCAGCAGTTCCGGGACAGGGGTGCATTTT	CASSSGTGVHF
few	TRBV4-2	TRBD1	TRBJ2-2	TGTGCCAGCAGCCAAGCCGGGACAGGGAACACCGGGGAGCTGTTTTTT	CASSQAGTGNTGELFF